This T cell receptor beta chain was identified during a study of blood T cell repertoires in COVID-19. Study-level information: Material from acute and convalescent COVID-19 was sourced from the United States, Italy and Spain. From T cells, B-cell-depleted T cells, or PBMCs came the material, which was cDNA or gDNA.

The CDR3 is 15 residues long. V lost 5 bases and J 0 bases, leaving 14 bases between the germline ends. Germline CDR1 is SNHLY and CDR2 is FYNNEI. As handled by the study authors: Amplification from reference gene primers served as the basis for estimated nucleated cell counts. Using immunoSEQ multiplex PCR, the repertoire was profiled, and TCRdb retains in-frame clones only, with some absent. V and J calls and clone size come straight from that table; D and trimming were deduced from the DNA. Altogether 60,000 to 70,000 clones are present, 80% to 90% being singletons, with the ten largest covering 1.4%.

The receptor's source is a woman aged 60-75 years with acute or convalescent COVID-19. The chain is built from TRBV2 and TRBJ2-7, with D possibly TRBD1 on 6 matching bases. Sequenced material: peripheral blood. The CDR3 sequence: CASSRTVLSSYEQYF. CDR3 nucleotide sequence: TGTGCCAGCAGTCGGACAGTGCTGAGCTCCTACGAGCAGTACTTC.